This TCR beta chain was identified in a study of blood T cell repertoires in COVID-19. Study details: Acute-phase and convalescent COVID-19 samples originated in the United States, Italy and Spain. In each case, the material was cDNA or gDNA derived from T cells, B-cell-depleted T cells, or PBMCs.

Per the study methods: By means of reference gene primer amplification, nucleated cell counts were estimated. The protocol was immunoSEQ multiplex PCR, while the TCRdb copy is restricted to in-frame clones and leaves out a portion. The V and J calls and clone size were taken over from that table, and D and trimming were inferred from the DNA. The sample yields under 300,000 clones, roughly nine tenths seen once. The germline V and J ends were trimmed by 5 bases and 2 bases, with 13 bases remaining between them. The CDR3 has 14 residues. Germline loops: CDR1 SGHAT, CDR2 FQNNGV. The TCR sequence derives from a man aged 60-69 years with acute or convalescent COVID-19. Sequenced input: peripheral blood. The chain links TRBV11-2 to TRBJ2-7, with D perhaps matching TRBD1 (6 bases). CDR3 DNA sequence: TGTGCCAGCAGCCGGACAGTTAGAGCCTACGAGCAGTACTTC. This translates into CASSRTVRAYEQYF.